The 16 T cell receptor beta chains reported below all come from one sample, sequenced in a study of T-cell reconstitution after alpha-beta-depleted transplantation in children listed by TCRdb under 2016. Receptor amplification or capture employed PCR. Sequencing relied on an Illumina HiSeq 2500. Molecular barcoding was employed in the preparation of TCR libraries, with unique molecular identifiers being used to normalize TCRbeta repertoire quantification. TCRdb handled the public reads itself, with Q25 trimming in fastp and clone calling in MiXCR, and kept productive beta chains. A single entry per CDR3 protein holds the most common genes and DNA from its merged rows. Across this sample there are 500,000 or so distinct CDR3 sequences, with 30% to 35% seen only once. The ten largest clones add up to 2% to 2.5% of the sample. Source: PBMCs from the stem cell graft donor, taken from the stem cell graft. The receptors were gathered from a human donor who donated a stem cell graft to a child with aplastic anemia.

Here the CDR3 DNA reads TGCGCCAGCAGCCAAGCGGCGGGGTCGAACACCGGGGAGCTGTTTTTT. This sequence encodes CASSQAAGSNTGELFF. The rearrangement uses TRBV4-3 and TRBJ2-2, with a tentative D call TRBD2 (6 bases). The germline V and J ends were trimmed by 1 base and 0 bases, with 9 bases remaining between them. The CDR3 loop spans 16 amino acids. Germline-derived CDR1 and CDR2 are LGHNA and YSLEER.

This sequence joins TRBV7-2 and TRBJ2-7; 15 bases align to TRBD2. The CDR3 covers 16 residues. Per germline, CDR1 SGHTA and CDR2 FQGNSA. V was clipped by 4 bases and J by 5 bases; unmatched bases: 6. The CDR3 reads CASSSIGLAGGNEQYF. The CDR3 bases are TGTGCCAGCAGCTCAATAGGACTAGCGGGAGGGAACGAGCAGTACTTC.

This CDR3 is CASSFRASGRSETQYF. CDR3 nucleotide sequence: TGTGCCAGCAGCTTTCGGGCTAGCGGGAGATCAGAGACCCAGTACTTC. The gene calls are TRBV7-9 and TRBJ2-5; 10 positions match TRBD2. Germline V gene data show CDR1 as SEHNR and CDR2 as FQNEAQ (reference sequence). Trimming at V came to 3 bases and at J to 4 bases, leaving 8 bases not matched to a gene. The CDR3 loop spans 16 amino acids.

The chain links TRBV20-1 to TRBJ2-7; 7 nucleotides line up with TRBD1. J was trimmed by 4 bases and V by 6 bases; bases with no gene match: 6. The CDR3 has 12 amino acids. Germline V gene data show CDR1 as DFQATT and CDR2 as SNEGSKA (reference sequence). CDR3 sequence reads: CSAQRGQYEQYF. In DNA, the CDR3 is TGCAGTGCCCAAAGGGGACAGTACGAGCAGTACTTC.

The chain couples TRBV5-6 to TRBJ1-1; 10 bases match TRBD1. The length of the CDR3 is 15 residues. Trimming removed 5 bases from V and 1 base from J; junction bases left unmatched: 5. Germline CDR1 and CDR2: SGHDT and YYEEEE. Here the CDR3 reads CASRGQGSPNTEAFF. CDR3 nucleotides: TGTGCCAGCAGGGGACAGGGGTCCCCGAACACTGAAGCTTTCTTT.

The chain joins TRBV20-1 to TRBJ1-6; a weak D match, TRBD1 (5 bases). Germline V gene lookup returns CDR1 DFQATT and CDR2 SNEGSKA (reference sequence). CDR3 length: 13 residues. The CDR3 nucleotides are TGCGGGACCACGGGGCCCCTGAGTTCACCCCTCCACTTT. It codes for CGTTGPLSSPLHF.

This clonotype was counted between two and nine times. The chain joins TRBV7-8 to TRBJ2-1; TRBD2 might be the D (5 bases). The CDR3 is made up of 15 amino acids. From germline, CDR1 is SGHVS and CDR2 FQNEAQ. V lost 1 base and J lost 6, with 13 bases in between. The CDR3 is CASSLDGNPLNEQFF. CDR3 sequence (DNA): TGTGCCAGCAGCTTAGACGGGAATCCTCTCAATGAGCAGTTCTTC.

In this sample, this clonotype turned up a few times. The chain joins TRBV6-2 or TRBV6-3 to TRBJ1-1; 8 positions agree with TRBD1. There are 15 residues in the CDR3. CDR1 is MNHEY and CDR2 is SVGEGT in the germline V gene. Trimming at V came to 8 bases and at J to 0 bases, leaving 8 bases not matched to a gene. CDR3 bases: TGTGCCAGCCGATACAGGGGGGAAATGAACACTGAAGCTTTCTTT. This codes for CASRYRGEMNTEAFF.

This clonotype was found a few times. The V and J genes are TRBV30 and TRBJ1-5; TRBD1 is a possible D gene (5 bases). The CDR3 extends over 13 amino acids. Looked up from germline, CDR1 is GTSNPN and CDR2 is SVGIG (reference sequence). The V end was cut by 2 bases, the J end by 5 bases, with 10 bases between. The CDR3 DNA sequence: TGTGCCTGGAGTAGGGGAGGGTATCAGCCCCAGCATTTT. It encodes CAWSRGGYQPQHF.

The chain combines TRBV28 with TRBJ1-5, with 10 bases that match TRBD1. The J segment lost 2 bases and the V segment lost 8 bases, leaving 6 bases of the junction unmatched. This CDR3 spans 15 amino acids. In germline, CDR1 is MDHEN, CDR2 SYDVKM. This CDR3 is CASYDRGQGNQPQHF. The CDR3, as DNA: TGTGCCAGCTACGACAGGGGGCAGGGCAATCAGCCCCAGCATTTT.

The rearrangement joins TRBV9 to TRBJ2-1, with 8 bases fitting TRBD2. The CDR3 is 15 residues long. CDR1 and CDR2 (germline): SGDLS, YYNGEE. J gave up 8 bases and V 3 bases, and 10 bases lay outside the gene matches. The CDR3 nucleotides are TGTGCCAGCAGCGCCTTGAGCGGGAGTGTGCATGAGCAGTTCTTC. Translating it yields CASSALSGSVHEQFF.

The V and J genes are TRBV20-1 and TRBJ2-3; 9 bases agree with TRBD2. The CDR3 length is 17 residues. Germline CDR1 is DFQATT and CDR2 is SNEGSKA (reference sequence). Trimming took 0 bases from V and 2 from J; bases not matched to a gene: 9. CDR3 sequence: CSARDRIAGDATDTQYF. The DNA of the CDR3 is TGCAGTGCTAGAGACCGGATAGCGGGAGACGCCACAGATACGCAGTATTTT.

The CDR3: CSAGLGGGGSTEAFF. CDR3 in DNA: TGCAGTGCTGGACTCGGGGGAGGGGGGAGTACTGAAGCTTTCTTT. This chain joins TRBV20-1 and TRBJ1-1; weak D call: TRBD1 (6 bases). The CDR3 is 15 amino acids. V was shortened by 5 bases and J by 5 bases, with 21 bases between the two germline ends. Per germline, CDR1 DFQATT and CDR2 SNEGSKA (reference sequence).

Only a few counts were recorded for this clonotype. The V call is TRBV6-2 or TRBV6-3, the J call TRBJ1-1, with D possibly TRBD1 on 6 matching bases. The CDR3 has 14 amino acids. Germline V gene data show CDR1 as MNHEY and CDR2 as SVGEGT. V lost 5 bases to trimming and J lost 8 bases, with 18 bases between them. The CDR3 region has the DNA TGTGCCAGCAGTAACAAACAGGGATGGGGCGAAGCTTTCTTT. It encodes CASSNKQGWGEAFF.

The J gene is TRBJ1-1, the V gene TRBV11-2; weak D call: TRBD1 (6 bases). The V gene lost 4 bases and the J gene lost 5 bases, with 14 bases spanning the gap. The CDR3 extends over 14 amino acids. Germline V gene lookup returns CDR1 SGHAT and CDR2 FQNNGV. The CDR3 is CASSSSRGRTEAFF. Written as DNA, the CDR3 is TGTGCCAGCAGCTCCAGCAGGGGTAGGACTGAAGCTTTCTTT.

In this sample, this clonotype turned up a few times. The chain uses TRBV20-1 and TRBJ1-5; D unresolved. Between the trimmed V and J ends, which lost 3 bases and 1 base, there was a span of 10 bases. The CDR3 is 14 residues long. The germline CDR1 and CDR2 sequences are DFQATT and SNEGSKA (reference sequence). The CDR3 nucleotides are TGCAGTGCTAGTCATGGGCTAAGCAATCAGCCCCAGCATTTT. Protein product: CSASHGLSNQPQHF.